The 11 T cell receptor beta chains in this list originate from one sample, sequenced in a study of T cells after yellow fever vaccination (dated by TCRdb to about 2019). Library construction relied on 5' RACE. TCRdb shows the sequencer as Illumina HiSeq 2500. Clones were called with MiXCR by TCRdb after fastp trimmed the public reads at Q25, and only in-frame beta chains were retained. Every distinct CDR3 protein forms one entry, paired with its most common genes and DNA. This sample gives about 500,000 distinct CDR3 sequences in total; about a sixth of them show up just once. Of the sample, approximately 15% is held by the ten largest clones. The treatment or condition label of this sample denotes: live attenuated yellow fever vaccine strain. The material sequenced was PBMCs, taken around 5 days after the first yellow fever vaccination. These receptors were taken from a man younger than 35 who received the YFV17D yellow fever vaccine.

This clonotype was recorded a few times. V usage is TRBV7-9 and J usage is TRBJ1-2, with no clear D. The CDR3 covers 14 residues. V shed 8 bases and J shed 5 bases, with 18 bases lying between them. Germline lookup yields CDR1 SEHNR and CDR2 FQNEAQ (reference sequence). CDR3 sequence (DNA): TGTGCCAGCTCGAAGTTGGCGGGGAATTATGGCTACACCTTC. Its translation is CASSKLAGNYGYTF. The whole variable domain, remainder taken from reference TRBV7-9 and TRBJ1-2, is DTGVSQNPRHKITKRGQNVTFRCDPISEHNRLYWYRQTLGQGPEFLTYFQNEAQLEKSRLLSDRFSAERPKGSFSTLEIQRTEQGDSAMYLCASSKLAGNYGYTFGSGTRLTVV.

The chain employs TRBV28 and TRBJ2-7; D may be TRBD1 or TRBD2 (6 bases each). The V end lost 6 bases, the J end lost 3 bases, and 15 bases lay between the germline ends. This CDR3 has 14 amino acids. Germline V lookup: CDR1 MDHEN, CDR2 SYDVKM. The CDR3: CASSQQGGHYEQYV. In DNA form, the CDR3 reads TGTGCCAGCAGCCAACAGGGAGGCCACTACGAGCAGTACGTC.

This sequence joins TRBV4-1 and TRBJ1-4; D gene uncertain. Germline CDR1 reads MGHRA; CDR2 reads YSYEKL. Deletions cut 1 base from V and 6 bases from J, with 9 bases between. The CDR3 has 14 residues. In DNA form, the CDR3 reads TGCGCCAGCAGCCAAGCAGACGGCTATGAAAAACTGTTTTTT. Its protein is CASSQADGYEKLFF.

The chain carries TRBV20-1 and TRBJ1-5; the match to TRBD1 covers 9 bases. Losses at the gene ends were 3 bases for V and 5 bases for J; bases not matched to a gene: 5. Looked up from germline, CDR1 is DFQATT and CDR2 is SNEGSKA (reference sequence). This CDR3 has 14 residues. The CDR3 nucleotides are TGCAGTGCTAGCCGGACAGGGGCCCATCAGCCCCAGCATTTT. Amino acids: CSASRTGAHQPQHF.

This clonotype was observed a few times. The chain joins TRBV7-2 to TRBJ2-3; D gene uncertain. Trimming cost V 1 base and J 0 bases, with 11 bases left between them. Germline V gives CDR1 SGHTA, CDR2 FQGNSA. The CDR3 runs to 16 residues. As DNA, the CDR3 is TGTGCCAGCAGCTTAGTGCCTAGTATCAGCACAGATACGCAGTATTTT. The encoded protein is CASSLVPSISTDTQYF.

Comment on this clonotype: Since no conserved phenylalanine or tryptophan closes the CDR3, a read error is the likely cause. The V call is TRBV10-3, the J call TRBJ1-6; D ambiguous. V was pared by 3 bases and J by 0 bases, with 9 bases between. CDR3 length: 16 amino acids. Germline CDR1 and CDR2: ENHRY and SYGVKD. The CDR3 is CAISEAGDSYNSPLHL. The DNA of the CDR3 is TGTGCCATCAGTGAAGCTGGAGACTCCTATAATTCACCCCTCCACCTT.

The chain carries TRBV6-2 or TRBV6-3 and TRBJ2-7, with D possibly matching TRBD1 (6 bases). This CDR3 region has 14 residues. Germline assignment: CDR1 MNHEY and CDR2 SVGEGT. Trimming shortened V by 6 bases and J by 0 bases, and 12 bases separated the two germline ends. CDR3 in amino acids: CASRITGSSYEQYF. The DNA for the CDR3 is TGTGCCAGCAGGATAACAGGGAGCTCCTACGAGCAGTACTTC.

This clonotype was seen at least ten times. V gene TRBV12-3 or TRBV12-4 combines with J gene TRBJ1-5; TRBD1 aligns across 10 bases. The CDR3 is 14 residues long. The V segment lost 6 bases and the J segment 6 bases; nucleotides outside the gene matches: 5. CDR3 coding DNA: TGTGCCAGCAGAGGACAGGGGGATAGTCAGCCCCAGCATTTT. Protein: CASRGQGDSQPQHF.

The chain joins TRBV5-1 to TRBJ2-2; D might be TRBD1 or TRBD2, each matching 5 bases. Germline V CDR1 and CDR2: SGHRS, YFSETQ. Between the trimmed V and J ends, which lost 4 bases and 5 bases, there was a span of 12 bases. This CDR3 region has 14 residues. CDR3 nucleotide sequence: TGCGCCAGCAGCCCTCCGGGGCCAACCGGGGAGCTGTTTTTT. Its protein product is CASSPPGPTGELFF.

This clonotype was counted only a few times. This chain connects TRBV20-1 to TRBJ2-3; a weak D match, TRBD2 (6 bases). The CDR3 runs to 13 residues. Germline V gives CDR1 DFQATT, CDR2 SNEGSKA (reference sequence). Trimming left V 6 bases short and J 7 bases short, with 17 bases between. This CDR3 is CSALAPVSNTQYF. For the CDR3, the DNA is TGCAGTGCGCTAGCGCCGGTCTCAAATACGCAGTATTTT.

The rearrangement links TRBV20-1 to TRBJ1-2, with D unclear. Germline CDR1 DFQATT, CDR2 SNEGSKA (reference sequence). Between the trimmed V and J ends, which lost 3 bases and 6 bases, there was a span of 17 bases. The CDR3 is 14 residues long. The CDR3 bases are TGCAGTGCTAGCCGACGTGGGGAAAGAGATGGCTACACCTTC. Its protein is CSASRRGERDGYTF.